The 21 T cell receptor beta chains below all came from one sample that was sequenced in a study of CD8 T cells in ankylosing spondylitis. Each CDR3 protein gets one entry after TCRdb re-called the 5' RACE reads with MiXCR. The sample consists of under 150,000 distinct CDR3 sequences, 7% to 10% of them appearing once. The sample comprised blood, either unsorted or a sorted T cell fraction (not recorded which). The receptors were gathered from a male donor with ankylosing spondylitis or in good health (not recorded which).

This clonotype came up a few times. The chain has TRBV5-1 and TRBJ2-7; 11 bases map to TRBD1. Per germline, CDR1 SGHRS and CDR2 YFSETQ. V was clipped by 4 bases and J by 6 bases; unmatched bases: 9. The CDR3 length is 15 residues. The CDR3 region has the DNA TGCGCCAGCAGCCACACGGGACAGGGGGTTGTCGAGCAGTACTTC. This codes for CASSHTGQGVVEQYF.

This clonotype was recorded many times. The chain couples TRBV29-1 to TRBJ1-1; D gene uncertain. CDR3 length: 11 residues. Trimming stripped 3 bases from V and 4 bases from J, with 6 bases between. The germline gives CDR1 SQVTM, CDR2 ANQGSEA. For the CDR3, the DNA is TGCAGCGTTGACCACGGCACTGAAGCTTTCTTT. Encoded protein: CSVDHGTEAFF.

This clonotype was counted a few times. This chain links TRBV7-2 with TRBJ1-5, with D perhaps TRBD1 (5 bases). CDR1 SGHTA and CDR2 FQGNSA come from the germline V gene. This CDR3 has 14 amino acids. The V end was cut by 5 bases, the J end by 5 bases, with 13 bases between. The CDR3, as DNA: TGTGCCAGCAGCCCGGGGGGGGGACATCAGCCCCAGCATTTT. This codes for CASSPGGGHQPQHF.

This chain uses TRBV7-2 with TRBJ2-4; D unresolved. From germline, CDR1 is SGHTA and CDR2 FQGNSA. This CDR3 has 12 amino acids. Trimming removed 5 bases from V and 6 bases from J, with 8 bases in between. CDR3 sequence: CASSPPRNIQYF. The CDR3 DNA reads TGTGCCAGCAGCCCCCCTAGAAACATTCAGTACTTC.

This clonotype was observed a handful of times. The rearrangement links TRBV4-1 to TRBJ1-2, with a possible D match to TRBD1 (5 bases). The V gene lost 0 bases and the J gene lost 5 bases, with 40 bases spanning the gap. Germline CDR1 and CDR2: MGHRA and YSYEKL. The CDR3 extends over 24 amino acids. CDR3 in DNA: TGCGCCAGCAGCCAAGATCTTCAAGTTTTGGGGGACCTGCCCACTAACCCCTCAAAATATGGCTACACCTTC. The encoded protein is CASSQDLQVLGDLPTNPSKYGYTF.

This clonotype was seen repeatedly, ten times or more. The chain uses TRBV4-3 and TRBJ2-3, with TRBD2 matching 8 bases. The germline gives CDR1 LGHNA, CDR2 YSLEER. The CDR3 extends over 16 amino acids. V was pared by 0 bases and J by 4 bases, with 6 bases of the junction left unmatched. CDR3 coding DNA: TGCGCCAGCAGCCAAGATGGAGCGGGAGTGGCAGATACGCAGTATTTT. Translating gives CASSQDGAGVADTQYF.

This clonotype was observed many times. V usage is TRBV6-5 and J usage is TRBJ2-3; 10 bases match TRBD2. The CDR3 covers 18 residues. Looked up from germline, CDR1 is MNHEY and CDR2 is SVGAGI. V trimming: 0 bases; J trimming: 0 bases; junction bases outside the gene matches: 6. CDR3 nucleotide sequence: TGTGCCAGCAGTTACTCGAGTCTAGCGGGAGCTAGCACAGATACGCAGTATTTT. Amino acid sequence: CASSYSSLAGASTDTQYF.

In its sample, this clonotype was seen a few times. This sequence joins TRBV19 and TRBJ2-4, with TRBD2 matching over 13 bases. The germline CDR1 and CDR2 sequences are LNHDA and SQIVND (reference sequence). V lost 10 bases and J lost 6; bases outside the gene matches: 15. The CDR3 length is 17 residues. The CDR3 DNA reads as TGTGCCACCCGGAGGGGACTAGCGGGAAAGGGGAGAAACATTCAGTACTTC. It is translated as CATRRGLAGKGRNIQYF.

This clonotype has a handful of counts. The chain couples TRBV5-1 to TRBJ2-4; D uncertain. Germline CDR1 SGHRS, CDR2 YFSETQ. The V gene lost 3 bases and the J gene lost 7 bases, with 8 bases spanning the gap. The CDR3 spans 12 residues. CDR3 bases: TGCGCCAGCAGCTGGGATAATAACATTCAGTACTTC. It yields the protein CASSWDNNIQYF.

This clonotype was seen many times. The rearrangement links TRBV12-3 or TRBV12-4 to TRBJ1-5, with D maybe TRBD1 (6 bases). V lost 3 bases and J 6 bases, leaving 15 bases between the germline ends. The CDR3 has 15 amino acids. CDR3 amino acids: CASSFRGGAGQPQHF. CDR3 nucleotide sequence: TGTGCCAGCAGTTTCCGAGGGGGGGCAGGTCAGCCCCAGCATTTT.

This clonotype was counted at least ten times. This chain links TRBV4-2 with TRBJ2-5, with D unclear. In germline, CDR1 is LGHNA, CDR2 YNFKEQ. The CDR3 extends over 13 amino acids. Trimming removed 1 base from V and 6 bases from J, with 9 bases in between. This CDR3 is CASSQGAEKTQYF. DNA for the CDR3: TGTGCCAGCAGCCAAGGTGCCGAAAAGACCCAGTACTTC.

This clonotype was seen more than once but under ten times. The rearrangement uses TRBV6-6 and TRBJ2-1; D unresolved. Trimming took 8 bases from V and 7 from J, leaving 15 bases between them. This CDR3 contains 13 residues. Germline CDR1 MNHNY, CDR2 SVGAGI (reference sequence). CDR3 nucleotide sequence: TGTGCCAGCCGACGCTACGAAATTAATGAGCAGTTCTTC. It encodes CASRRYEINEQFF.

Here the CDR3 DNA reads TGCAGTGCTAGAAGTAGCGGGACGAGCTCCTACAATGAGCAGTTCTTC. This sequence encodes CSARSSGTSSYNEQFF. The chain employs TRBV20-1 and TRBJ2-1, with TRBD2 matching 8 bases. Germline V lookup: CDR1 DFQATT, CDR2 SNEGSKA (reference sequence). The CDR3 has 16 residues. V lost 2 bases, J lost 0 bases, and 6 bases stayed unmatched.

This clonotype was seen ten or more times. This rearrangement joins TRBV20-1 to TRBJ2-5; D possibly corresponds to TRBD2 (6 bases). The CDR3 spans 15 residues. V dropped 4 bases and J dropped 1 base, with 16 bases sitting between them. Germline loops: CDR1 DFQATT, CDR2 SNEGSKA (reference sequence). The CDR3 region is CSATSGDSGQETQYF. CDR3 in DNA: TGCAGTGCTACCTCCGGGGATAGCGGCCAAGAGACCCAGTACTTC.

The V call is TRBV3-1, the J call TRBJ2-7, with D perhaps being TRBD1 or TRBD2 (5 bases each). The CDR3 extends over 14 amino acids. Trimming cost V 0 bases and J 6 bases, with 12 bases left between them. Germline assignment: CDR1 LGHDT and CDR2 YNNKEL (reference sequence). The CDR3 protein is CASSQDPQGREQYF. CDR3 nucleotides: TGTGCCAGCAGCCAAGATCCCCAGGGACGCGAGCAGTACTTC.

This clonotype turned up a few times. The CDR3 DNA sequence: TGTGCCAGCAGTGTCCAGACCCATAGCAATCAGCCCCAGCATTTT. Translation: CASSVQTHSNQPQHF. The chain combines TRBV2 with TRBJ1-5; D gene unclear. Germline CDR1 SNHLY, CDR2 FYNNEI. The germline V and J ends were trimmed by 4 bases and 0 bases, with 10 bases remaining between them. CDR3 length: 15 amino acids. The full variable domain, in which reference TRBV2 and TRBJ1-5 provide the parts outside the CDR3, is EPEVTQTPSHQVTQMGQEVILRCVPISNHLYFYWYRQILGQKVEFLVSFYNNEISEKSEIFDDQFSVERPDGSNFTLKIRSTKLEDSAMYFCASSVQTHSNQPQHFGDGTRLSIL.

The rearrangement joins TRBV11-3 to TRBJ2-2; 9 bases are a match to TRBD1. V lost 5 bases and J lost 8; bases outside the gene matches: 12. Per the germline V gene, CDR1 is SGHNT and CDR2 is YENEEA. CDR3 length: 16 amino acids. The CDR3 is CASSPGQGISWGELFF. CDR3 DNA sequence: TGTGCCAGCAGCCCGGGACAGGGAATCTCGTGGGGGGAGCTGTTTTTT.

The chain is built from TRBV4-2 and TRBJ2-1, with 7 bases identical to TRBD2. Germline CDR1 LGHNA, CDR2 YNFKEQ. After removal of 3 bases from V and 12 bases from J, the junction contained 14 bases not matched to a gene. The CDR3 covers 15 residues. In nucleotides, the CDR3 is TGTGCCAGCAGCCACGGGGACTACCCTCAAGGTGGGCAGTTCTTC. Translating it yields CASSHGDYPQGGQFF.

This clonotype has only a few counts. The chain recombines TRBV7-2 with TRBJ1-2, with a tentative D call TRBD1 (5 bases). V was clipped by 4 bases and J by 5 bases, with 17 bases between them. Germline assignment: CDR1 SGHTA and CDR2 FQGNSA. The CDR3 consists of 15 residues. The CDR3, as DNA: TGTGCCAGCAGCTATCCGAGTCCCGGGGGGTATGGCTACACCTTC. Translated, it gives CASSYPSPGGYGYTF. The full variable domain, in which reference TRBV7-2 and TRBJ1-2 provide the parts outside the CDR3, is GAGVSQSPSNKVTEKGKDVELRCDPISGHTALYWYRQSLGQGLEFLIYFQGNSAPDKSGLPSDRFSAERTGGSVSTLTIQRTQQEDSAVYLCASSYPSPGGYGYTFGSGTRLTVV.

There are many counts of this clonotype. The gene calls are TRBV29-1 and TRBJ2-3, with a possible D match to TRBD1 (5 bases). Trimming cost V 3 bases and J 2 bases, with 12 bases left between them. This CDR3 is 14 amino acids long. From germline, CDR1 is SQVTM and CDR2 ANQGSEA. Here the CDR3 reads CSVDRASLTDTQYF. The CDR3 DNA follows: TGCAGCGTTGACAGGGCATCTCTCACAGATACGCAGTATTTT.

The sample holds many counts of this clonotype. The rearrangement links TRBV12-3 or TRBV12-4 to TRBJ2-1; D may be TRBD2 (5 bases). The CDR3 is 15 residues long. Trimming cost V 7 bases and J 9 bases, with 22 bases left between them. CDR3 sequence reads: CASKLGTFGIGEQFF. The CDR3 nucleotides read TGTGCCAGCAAGTTGGGAACTTTCGGGATAGGTGAGCAGTTCTTC.